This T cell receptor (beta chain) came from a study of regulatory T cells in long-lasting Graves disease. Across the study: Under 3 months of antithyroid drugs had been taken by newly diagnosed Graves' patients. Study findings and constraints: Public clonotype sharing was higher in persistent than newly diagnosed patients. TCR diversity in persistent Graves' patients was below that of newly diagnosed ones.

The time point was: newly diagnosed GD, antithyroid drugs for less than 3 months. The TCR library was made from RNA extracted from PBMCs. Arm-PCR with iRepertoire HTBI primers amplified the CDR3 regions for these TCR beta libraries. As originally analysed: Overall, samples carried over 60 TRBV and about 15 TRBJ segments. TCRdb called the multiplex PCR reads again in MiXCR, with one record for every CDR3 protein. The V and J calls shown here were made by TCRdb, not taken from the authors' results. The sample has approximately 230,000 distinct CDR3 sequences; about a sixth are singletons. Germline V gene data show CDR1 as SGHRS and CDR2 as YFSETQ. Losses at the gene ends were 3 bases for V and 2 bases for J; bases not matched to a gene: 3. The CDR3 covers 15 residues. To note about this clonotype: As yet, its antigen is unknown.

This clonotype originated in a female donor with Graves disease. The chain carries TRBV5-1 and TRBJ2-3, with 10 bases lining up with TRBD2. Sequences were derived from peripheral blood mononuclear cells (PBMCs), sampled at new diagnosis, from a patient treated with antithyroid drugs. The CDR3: CASSSLAGNTDTQYF. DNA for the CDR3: TGCGCCAGCAGCTCACTAGCGGGGAACACAGATACGCAGTATTTT. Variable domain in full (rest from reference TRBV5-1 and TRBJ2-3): KAGVTQTPRYLIKTRGQQVTLSCSPISGHRSVSWYQQTPGQGLQFLFEYFSETQRNKGNFPGRFSGRQFSNSRSEMNVSTLELGDSALYLCASSSLAGNTDTQYFGPGTRLTVL.